These T cell receptor beta chains were read from a single sample in a study of spatial heterogeneity in lung cancer. MiXCR, applied by TCRdb to the 5' RACE reads, yields one record per CDR3 protein. Of some 21,000 distinct CDR3 sequences in the sample, around 4.3% were seen once. Sequenced here: PBMCs, sampled at surgery. The receptors were sampled from a male donor with early-stage non-small cell lung cancer. Both conserved end residues are part of each CDR3. The order of the fields is V gene, D gene, clone size, J gene, CDR3 protein, CDR3 DNA. A D gene is named only where the DNA matches it firmly. Size is omitted from some rows. Given values are once, few, many or a class for expanded clones.

>TRBV20-1|TRBD2|many|TRBJ2-7
CSARPPIAGTYEQYF
TGCAGTGCTAGACCCCCGATAGCGGGGACCTACGAGCAGTACTTC
>TRBV11-2|TRBD2|many|TRBJ2-5
CASTPLLVGGQETQYF
TGTGCCAGCACCCCCCTATTGGTGGGGGGGCAAGAGACCCAGTACTTC
>TRBV7-3|.|many|TRBJ1-5
CASSLTPGLSNQPQHF
TGTGCCAGCAGTTTAACACCAGGCCTTAGCAATCAGCCCCAGCATTTT
>TRBV30|.|many|TRBJ2-7
CAWEGQVGEQYF
TGTGCCTGGGAGGGGCAGGTCGGGGAGCAGTACTTC
>TRBV11-3|.|many|TRBJ2-7
CASSLSRDAVGEQYF
TGTGCCAGCAGCTTATCCCGGGACGCTGTGGGCGAGCAGTACTTC
>TRBV5-6|TRBD2|many|TRBJ2-1
CASSLAAGGLTNEQFF
TGTGCCAGCAGCTTGGCAGCGGGGGGGCTCACGAATGAGCAGTTCTTC
>TRBV10-3|TRBD1|many|TRBJ2-7
CAISFSGTGENEQYF
TGTGCCATCAGTTTTTCCGGGACAGGGGAAAACGAGCAGTACTTC
>TRBV2|.|many|TRBJ2-3
CASSDLPDTQYF
TGTGCCAGCAGTGATCTTCCAGATACGCAGTATTTT
>TRBV4-1|.|many|TRBJ2-3
CASSQAGTSTDTQYF
TGCGCCAGCAGCCAGGCAGGGACTAGCACAGATACGCAGTATTTT
>TRBV11-1|.|many|TRBJ2-3
CASRLGRLATDTQYF
TGTGCCAGCCGCTTGGGGAGACTCGCCACAGATACGCAGTATTTT
>TRBV6-5|.|.|TRBJ2-7
CASREQSEWAYEQYF
TGTGCCAGCAGAGAGCAGAGCGAGTGGGCCTACGAGCAGTACTTC
>TRBV27|.|.|TRBJ1-1
CASRPLGAEAFF
TGTGCCAGCAGGCCCCTGGGGGCTGAAGCTTTCTTT
>TRBV10-3|.|medium-sized|TRBJ2-2
CAMRPTVTNTGELFF
TGTGCCATGCGCCCGACAGTGACAAACACCGGGGAGCTGTTTTTT
>TRBV5-1|TRBD2|many|TRBJ2-5
CASSLPSGATGETQYF
TGCGCCAGCAGCTTGCCTAGCGGGGCTACGGGGGAGACCCAGTACTTC